These 4 T cell receptor beta chains share one sample of origin, sequenced in a study of T cells in Graves' hyperthyroidism and ophthalmopathy. The CDR3 regions of TCR beta were amplified from RNA transcripts. A set of HTBI primers served as the primers for a first-round RT-PCR of the TCR CDR3. TCRdb reanalysed the multiplex PCR reads using MiXCR and keeps one entry per CDR3 protein. The table includes about 640,000 distinct CDR3 sequences, less than 25% detected once. What was sequenced was blood. These receptors came from a man under 40 with Graves' ophthalmopathy.

This clonotype was counted a few times. The chain couples TRBV3-1 to TRBJ2-7; 9 positions match TRBD1. The J segment lost 1 base and the V segment lost 6 bases, leaving 4 bases of the junction unmatched. The CDR3 sequence is 14 residues long. Germline lookup yields CDR1 LGHDT and CDR2 YNNKEL (reference sequence). This CDR3 is CASRKQGASYEQYF. CDR3 sequence (DNA): TGTGCCAGCAGGAAACAGGGGGCATCCTACGAGCAGTACTTC.

This clonotype was detected many times. The chain joins TRBV13 to TRBJ2-7, with TRBD2 matching over 14 bases. The ends lost 0 bases at V and 9 bases at J; junction bases unmatched: 4. This CDR3 contains 15 residues. Per germline, CDR1 PRHDT and CDR2 FYEKMQ (reference sequence). The DNA of the CDR3 is TGTGCCAGCAGCTTAGGGACTAGCGGGAGGGCCGGGCAGTACTTC. Translated, it gives CASSLGTSGRAGQYF.

This clonotype appeared many times. The chain has TRBV2 and TRBJ2-1; 8 bases map to TRBD2. Trimming removed 2 bases from V and 9 bases from J; junction bases left unmatched: 3. Germline V gene sequence: CDR1 SNHLY, CDR2 FYNNEI. The length of the CDR3 is 13 residues. CDR3 protein: CASSEMREVEQFF. The CDR3 nucleotides read TGTGCCAGCAGTGAAATGCGGGAGGTTGAGCAGTTCTTC.

This clonotype was found many times. The CDR3 DNA reads as TGCGCCAGCAGCTTGGGGCCGGTTGGACCCTATGGCTACACCTTC. It yields the protein CASSLGPVGPYGYTF. The chain links TRBV5-1 to TRBJ1-2; D gene ambiguous. Trimming pared 0 bases from V and 4 bases from J, leaving 13 bases between. This CDR3 has 15 amino acids. Germline assignment: CDR1 SGHRS and CDR2 YFSETQ.